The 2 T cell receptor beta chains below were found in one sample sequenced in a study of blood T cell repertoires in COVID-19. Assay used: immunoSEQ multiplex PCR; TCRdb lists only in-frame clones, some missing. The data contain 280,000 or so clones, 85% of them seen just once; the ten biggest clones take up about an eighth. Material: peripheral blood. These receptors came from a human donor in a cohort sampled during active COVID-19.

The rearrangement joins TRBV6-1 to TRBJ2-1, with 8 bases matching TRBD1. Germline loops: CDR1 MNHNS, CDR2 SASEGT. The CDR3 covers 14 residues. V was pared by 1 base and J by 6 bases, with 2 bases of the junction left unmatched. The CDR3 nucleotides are TGTGCCAGCAGTGAAGAGGGGACAGGCAATGAGCAGTTCTTC. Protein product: CASSEEGTGNEQFF.

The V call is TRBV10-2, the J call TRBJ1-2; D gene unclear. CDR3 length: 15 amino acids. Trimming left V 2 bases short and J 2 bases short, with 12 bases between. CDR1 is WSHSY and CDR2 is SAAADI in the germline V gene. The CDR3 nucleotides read TGCGCCAGCAGTGAGGTGCGCCGCCTAAACTATGGCTACACCTTC. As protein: CASSEVRRLNYGYTF.